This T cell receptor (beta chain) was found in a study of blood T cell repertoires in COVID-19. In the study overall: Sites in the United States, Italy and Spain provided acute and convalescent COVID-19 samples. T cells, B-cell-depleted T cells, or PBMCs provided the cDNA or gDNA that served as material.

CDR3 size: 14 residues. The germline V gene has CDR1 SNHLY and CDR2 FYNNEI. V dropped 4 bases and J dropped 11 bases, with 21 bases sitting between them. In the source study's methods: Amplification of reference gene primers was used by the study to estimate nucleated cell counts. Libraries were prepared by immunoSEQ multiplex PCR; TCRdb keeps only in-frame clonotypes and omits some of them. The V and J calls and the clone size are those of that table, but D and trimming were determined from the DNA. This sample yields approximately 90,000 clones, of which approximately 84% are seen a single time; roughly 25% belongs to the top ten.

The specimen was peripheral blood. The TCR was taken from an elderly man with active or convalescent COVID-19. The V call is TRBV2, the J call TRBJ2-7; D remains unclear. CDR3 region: CASSVLGPGAVEYF. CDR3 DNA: TGTGCCAGCAGTGTACTGGGCCCAGGTGCTGTGGAGTACTTC.